The TCR beta chain described here comes from a study of T cell responses to AZD1222 COVID-19 vaccine. Study-wide points: Repertoire sampling happened only post peak T cell response. Two AZD1222 administrations were followed by greater Spike-specific TCR breadth and depth. Clonal diversity may have been underestimated, and the donors were mostly white British, with more females than males. Researchers report vaccine-associated CD4 TCRs spanning spike, with dominance at 160-218 and 743-854.

Generated by immunoSEQ multiplex PCR, the TCRdb table keeps only in-frame clones and is missing some. The table has about 93,000 clones, around nine tenths seen once; the top ten hold over 2.5%. Worth noting for this clone: Its cognate antigen is unknown.

Here the sequenced sample was peripheral blood, taken on day 0 of MenACWY control vaccination. The sequence came from an adult in good health.

DNA of the CDR3: TGTGCCAGCAGTGAAGACAGGGGGCGTGGGGAGACCCAGTACTTC. Translated, it gives CASSEDRGRGETQYF. This rearrangement joins TRBV6-1 to TRBJ2-5, with TRBD1 matching over 9 bases. Germline CDR1 MNHNS, CDR2 SASEGT. Germline trimming cut 1 base from V and 5 bases from J; bases unmatched to any gene: 5. The CDR3 extends over 15 amino acids.